This T cell receptor beta chain was sequenced during a study of blood T cells in healthy people across ages. Study-wide results and caveats: A roughly linear fall in TCR beta diversity per million T cells was seen with increasing age.

V lost 0 bases, J lost 6 bases, and 14 bases lay in between. CDR3 length: 15 residues. Germline V gene data show CDR1 as SGDLS and CDR2 as YYNGEE. Primers used in a second PCR of about 7 to 12 cycles were a sample-barcoded 5' primer and a J-beta primer mix. Each CDR3 protein is one row after TCRdb ran MiXCR on the 5' RACE reads. The repertoire has about 1,800,000 distinct CDR3 sequences, 28% of them found once; the top ten carry about 8%. Comment on this clonotype: Its antigen is as yet unknown.

Sequencing was done on a sample of blood. The clonotype comes from a woman aged 30 to 39 in good health. The chain couples TRBV9 to TRBJ2-3, with a tentative D call TRBD2 (7 bases). The CDR3: CASSVAGGLGDTQYF. The CDR3 DNA reads TGTGCCAGCAGCGTAGCGGGGGGCCTTGGCGATACGCAGTATTTT.